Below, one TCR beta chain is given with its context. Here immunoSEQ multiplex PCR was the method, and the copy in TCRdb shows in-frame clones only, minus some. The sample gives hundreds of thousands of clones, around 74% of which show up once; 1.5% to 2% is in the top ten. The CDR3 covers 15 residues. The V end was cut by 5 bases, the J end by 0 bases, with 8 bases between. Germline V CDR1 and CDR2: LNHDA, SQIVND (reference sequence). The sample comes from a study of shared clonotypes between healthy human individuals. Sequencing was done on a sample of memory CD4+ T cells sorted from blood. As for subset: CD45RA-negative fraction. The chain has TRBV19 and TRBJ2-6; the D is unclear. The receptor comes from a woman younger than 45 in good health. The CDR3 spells CASSQQSSGANVLTF. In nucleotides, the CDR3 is TGTGCCAGTAGTCAACAGAGCTCTGGGGCCAACGTCCTGACTTTC.